The clone carrying this T cell receptor (beta chain) was picked up a small number of times. Its antigen is as yet unknown. With 8 bases removed from V and 5 bases from J, the gap between germline ends came to 18 bases. The CDR3 spans 14 residues. CDR1 is MDHEN and CDR2 is SYDVKM in the germline V gene. TCR beta CDR3 regions were amplified from RNA transcripts. The primer set for the first-round RT-PCR of the TCR CDR3 was HTBI. Each CDR3 protein gets one entry after TCRdb re-called the multiplex PCR reads with MiXCR. This table has some 530,000 distinct CDR3 sequences, about 20% appearing once. The sample is drawn from a study of T cells in Graves' hyperthyroidism and ophthalmopathy. General study points: The model forecast ophthalmopathy, anticipating it by a median roughly 6 months before onset.

The diagnostic basis comprised clinical symptoms, serum thyroxine and TRAb, thyroid ultrasound and orbital computed tomography. Out of about 10 ml of fresh peripheral blood came the PBMCs. Source material: blood. V and J are TRBV28 and TRBJ2-5; D gene ambiguous. The source is a woman in her 70s with Graves' ophthalmopathy. The CDR3 reads CASLRSRPGETQYF. The CDR3, as DNA: TGTGCCAGCCTGAGGTCGCGGCCCGGGGAGACCCAGTACTTC. Drawing the rest from reference TRBV28 and TRBJ2-5, the complete variable domain is DVKVTQSSRYLVKRTGEKVFLECVQDMDHENMFWYRQDPGLGLRLIYFSYDVKMKEKGDIPEGYSVSREKKERFSLILESASTNQTSMYLCASLRSRPGETQYFGPGTRLLVL.